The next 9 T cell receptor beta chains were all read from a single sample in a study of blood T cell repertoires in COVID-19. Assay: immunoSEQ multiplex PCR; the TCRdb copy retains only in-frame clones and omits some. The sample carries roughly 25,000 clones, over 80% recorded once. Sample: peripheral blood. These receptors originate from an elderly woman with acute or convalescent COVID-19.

The CDR3 sequence is CASSLAYPNEQFF. CDR3 in DNA: TGTGCCAGCAGCTTAGCCTATCCCAATGAGCAGTTCTTC. The V call is TRBV7-2, the J call TRBJ2-1; D unresolved. This CDR3 is built from 13 residues. Germline V gene data show CDR1 as SGHTA and CDR2 as FQGNSA. V was trimmed by 0 bases and J by 6 bases, leaving 6 bases between them.

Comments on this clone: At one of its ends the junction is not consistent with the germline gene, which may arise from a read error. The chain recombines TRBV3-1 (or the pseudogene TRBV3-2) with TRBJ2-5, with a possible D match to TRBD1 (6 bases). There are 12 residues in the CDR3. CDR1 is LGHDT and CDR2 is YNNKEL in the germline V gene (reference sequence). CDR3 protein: CASSQSGTPRNF. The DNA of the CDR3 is TGTGCCAGCAGCCAGTCCGGGACACCTCGAAACTTC.

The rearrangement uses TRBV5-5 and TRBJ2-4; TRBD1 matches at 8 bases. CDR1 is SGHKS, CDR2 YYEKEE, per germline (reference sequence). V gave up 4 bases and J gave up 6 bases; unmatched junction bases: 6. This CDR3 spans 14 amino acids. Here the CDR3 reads CASSIRDRSNIQYF. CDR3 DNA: TGTGCCAGCAGCATCCGGGACAGGTCAAACATTCAGTACTTC.

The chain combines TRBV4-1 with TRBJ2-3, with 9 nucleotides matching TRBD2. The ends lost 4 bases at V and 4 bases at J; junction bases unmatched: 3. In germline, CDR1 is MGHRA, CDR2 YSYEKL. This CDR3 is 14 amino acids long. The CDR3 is CASSLAGDADTQYF. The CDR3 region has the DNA TGCGCCAGCAGCCTAGCGGGAGACGCAGATACGCAGTATTTT.

Here the CDR3 DNA reads TGTGCCAGCAGCTTAGTGACAGGGAGGGAGCAGTACTTC. Protein: CASSLVTGREQYF. This rearrangement joins TRBV7-3 to TRBJ2-7; D may be TRBD1 (7 bases). V shed 2 bases and J shed 7 bases, with 12 bases lying between them. Germline-derived CDR1 and CDR2 are SGHTA and FQGTGA. The CDR3 runs to 13 residues. Combining the CDR3 with reference TRBV7-3 and TRBJ2-7 gives the whole variable domain GAGVSQTPSNKVTEKGKYVELRCDPISGHTALYWYRQSLGQGPEFLIYFQGTGAADDSGLPNDRFFAVRPEGSVSTLKIQRTERGDSAVYLCASSLVTGREQYFGPGTRLTVT.

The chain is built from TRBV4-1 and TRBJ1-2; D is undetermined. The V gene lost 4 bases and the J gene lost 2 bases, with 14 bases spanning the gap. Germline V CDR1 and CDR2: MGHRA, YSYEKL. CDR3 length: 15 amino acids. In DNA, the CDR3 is TGCGCCAGCAGCCGCCAAGCCCAGGTGAACTATGGCTACACCTTC. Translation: CASSRQAQVNYGYTF.

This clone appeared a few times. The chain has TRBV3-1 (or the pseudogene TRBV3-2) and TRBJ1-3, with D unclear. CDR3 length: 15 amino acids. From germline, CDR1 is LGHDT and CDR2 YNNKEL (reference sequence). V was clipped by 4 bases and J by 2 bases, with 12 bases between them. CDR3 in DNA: TGTGCCAGCAGCCGCCCAGGCCCCACTGGAAACACCATATATTTT. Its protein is CASSRPGPTGNTIYF.

The CDR3 loop reads CSASQETQYF. CDR3 DNA: TGCAGTGCATCACAAGAGACCCAGTACTTC. The rearrangement joins TRBV20-1 to TRBJ2-5; D not resolved. The CDR3 length is 10 residues. V dropped 6 bases and J dropped 2 bases, with 4 bases sitting between them. Germline V gene data show CDR1 as DFQATT and CDR2 as SNEGSKA (reference sequence).

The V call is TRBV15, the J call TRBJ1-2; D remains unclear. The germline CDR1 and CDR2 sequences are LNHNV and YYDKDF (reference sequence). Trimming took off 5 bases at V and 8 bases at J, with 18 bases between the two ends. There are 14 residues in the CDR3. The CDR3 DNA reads TGTGCCACCAGCGGCAGGTTGGCCTCCGTAGGCTACACCTTC. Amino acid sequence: CATSGRLASVGYTF.